This TCR beta chain comes out of a study of PD-L1 blockade in urothelial cancer (dated by TCRdb to 2016 to 2017). Describing the broader study: Therapy was started at some point between 2014 and 2016 for all patients, and atezolizumab 1,200 mg was administered intravenously every 3 weeks. Twenty-five of 29 patients were identified as males with urothelial cancer of bladder origin, and a prior smoking history was reported by 18 of 29 patients. Patients had an ECOG performance status of 0 or 1 and had received between 0 and 3 prior chemotherapy regimens. Blood samples were analyzed at 3 weeks after treatment start (second dose) and at 6 weeks after treatment start. Blood samples gave a median of 141,255 T cells and 77,000 or so unique TCRs, with a median clonality of approximately 0.08. Somatic, immune and clinical correlates of response to PD-L1 blockade with atezolizumab in urothelial cancer were the focus of an exploratory multi-omic analysis. Pretreatment tumor samples, along with matched peripheral blood collected serially before and after atezolizumab treatment, underwent TCR sequencing. Durable clinical benefit was defined as progression-free survival longer than 6 months, and TCR features were also tested against progression-free and overall survival. Whole exome sequencing and RNA sequencing of pretreatment tumors were performed alongside TCR sequencing in the same patients. Durable clinical benefit was achieved by nine patients but not by the remaining 20. Pretreatment blood TCR-seq was available for around 29 patients, at least one posttreatment blood collection was obtained for some 24 patients, and tumor TCR-seq was available for some 24 patients.

As regards this clone: Its antigen is still unknown. No much larger clone is present one base from it, and per-base qualities are unavailable.

A cohort of around 29 patients with locally advanced or metastatic urothelial carcinoma, treated at Memorial Sloan Kettering on a trial protocol, was included. Peripheral blood mononuclear cells were collected pretreatment and during treatment, at between 1 and 8 total time points per patient. The Qiagen DNeasy Blood extraction kit was used to purify genomic DNA from total PBMCs and tumor samples. PBMCs were collected pretreatment and during treatment and were isolated and stored as previously described. CDR1 and CDR2 (ENHRY, SYGVKD) derive from the germline V gene. The CDR3 has 17 amino acids, counting the end cysteine and phenylalanine. Of all the DNA, just the CDR3 is kept, 51 bases in frame from base 1. Trimming takes 6 bases off V and 8 bases off J; junction bases not matched to a gene: 16. Each PCR received spiked-in synthetic TCR analog templates so that absolute template abundance could be estimated from read counts. TCRbeta CDR3 regions were amplified from genomic DNA with bias-controlled V and J gene primers using the immunoSEQ assay. Sequencing of rearranged TCRbeta segments was done at approximately 20X coverage. Regarding the original processing steps: Clustering was used to correct sequencing errors, and CDR3s were annotated against IMGT to assign V, D and J genes. Downstream analyses used only productive TCRbeta rearrangements, leaving out any out-of-frame or stop-codon sequences. Clonality was computed as one minus Shannon entropy normalized by the log of the number of unique productive sequences. Clones differing between time points or between blood and tumor were identified using Fisher's exact test with Benjamini-Hochberg correction, with an adjusted p below 0.01 applied as the threshold. The table comes from immuneACCESS by way of TCRdb, which keeps in-frame sequences with V and J called. Part of the clones is missing from these tables; in studies checked, under half for an unresolved V gene and the rest for unknown reasons. That table furnishes V, J and clone size, whereas the DNA furnished D and trimming. The sample table records 29,000 or so clones; around 87% of these occur just once. The ten biggest clones cover 3.1% of the sample.

Findings and caveats that apply to the study as a whole: Greater expansion of tumor-associated TCR clones in peripheral blood 3 weeks after the start of treatment was observed in patients with durable benefit (n of about 21, p = 0.022). Because the sample size was small (n of about 30) and many exploratory analyses were performed, the results are intended to be hypothesis-generating. A pretreatment peripheral blood TCR clonality below the median was linked to improved progression-free and overall survival.

The receptor was derived from a man aged 50 or older with urothelial cancer. Sequencing used PBMCs, obtained around atezolizumab (anti-PD-L1) treatment. The chain uses TRBV10-3 and TRBJ1-4; the central 9 bases match TRBD1. CDR3 reads: CAIRVGTGLLGKEKLFF. The nucleotides are TGTGCCATCAGAGTGGGGACAGGGCTCTTGGGTAAGGAAAAACTGTTTTTT.